This T cell receptor beta chain was recovered during a study of cytomegalovirus exposure and HLA in healthy donors. Study results and caveats: CMV antigen specificity was confirmed in vitro for three CMV-associated chains. A later analysis found first-cohort TCR clusters tended to co-occur in the 130 or so validation repertoires.

Sequencing was performed with immunoSEQ multiplex PCR; in TCRdb, only in-frame clones are kept and a portion is missing. The data contain roughly 63,000 clones, roughly 90% of them singletons. This clone was recorded only once. Antigen: not known. The CDR3 contains 14 residues. Between the trimmed V and J ends, which lost 7 bases and 1 base, there was a span of 11 bases. The germline CDR1 and CDR2 sequences are SGHRS and YFSETQ. The sequence was obtained from a woman between 18 and 29 years old in good health and CMV-seronegative. Sequenced material: PBMCs. This chain links TRBV5-1 with TRBJ2-2; tentative D call: TRBD1 (7 bases). In nucleotides, the CDR3 is TGCGCCAGCCGGCAGGGGGGGAACACCGGGGAGCTGTTTTTT. Amino acid sequence: CASRQGGNTGELFF.